This TCR beta chain was recorded in a study of T-cell memory formation after mild COVID-19. At the level of the study: Among the donors, TCR clusters were largely specific to each donor.

Germline V CDR1 and CDR2: LGHNT, FRNRAP. The CDR3 spans 19 residues. V lost 0 bases, J lost 5 bases, and 23 bases lay in between. It was 5'RACE with constant-segment primers that produced the TCR alpha and TCR beta cDNA libraries, which carried sample barcodes and UMIs. Each CDR3 protein is one row after TCRdb ran MiXCR on the 5' RACE reads. There are under 35,000 distinct CDR3 sequences in the sample; around 6.8% occur only once, and approximately 14% lies in the top ten. Note on this clonotype: Its antigen remains unknown.

Study results and caveats: Whereas later expanders leaned CD4+, clones contracting day 15 to 85 showed a balanced CD4/CD8 makeup. Mostly located in CM and EM were contracting CD4+ clones, with contracting CD8+ clones located in EMRA.

The TCR was taken from an adult woman who had mild COVID-19 (a few samples of this study predate the infection). Cell type and time point are not known. The J gene is TRBJ2-1, the V gene TRBV12-5; the D gene could be TRBD1 or TRBD2 (5 bases each). The sample consisted of PBMCs or a T cell subset sorted from them (not recorded which). Written as DNA, the CDR3 is TGTGCTAGTGGTTTGGTACGGGTAGTGATGAGGGGCCATGACAATGAGCAGTTCTTC. Residues: CASGLVRVVMRGHDNEQFF.